This T cell receptor beta chain originates from a study of cytomegalovirus exposure and HLA in healthy donors. The study, taken as a whole, reports: The authors listed around 150 TCR beta chains as cytomegalovirus-associated.

PCR amplification relied on 60 Vbeta primers (plus 13 Jbeta primers). Produced via immunoSEQ multiplex PCR; TCRdb's table is partial and in-frame only. The sample yields approximately 130,000 clones, about three quarters seen once. In the case of this clone: Its antigen is as yet unknown.

The CDR3 is made up of 13 amino acids. The ends were cut back, 7 bases at V and 3 bases at J, with 13 bases in the middle. Germline CDR1 is MNHNY and CDR2 is SVGAGI (reference sequence). The origin of this receptor is a man aged 45-65 years in good health and CMV-seropositive. This chain links TRBV6-6 with TRBJ2-7; maybe TRBD2 (6 bases). The material sequenced was PBMCs. CDR3 nucleotides: TGTGCCAGCATGGAGGGATCAGTCTACGAGCAGTACTTC. Translating gives CASMEGSVYEQYF.